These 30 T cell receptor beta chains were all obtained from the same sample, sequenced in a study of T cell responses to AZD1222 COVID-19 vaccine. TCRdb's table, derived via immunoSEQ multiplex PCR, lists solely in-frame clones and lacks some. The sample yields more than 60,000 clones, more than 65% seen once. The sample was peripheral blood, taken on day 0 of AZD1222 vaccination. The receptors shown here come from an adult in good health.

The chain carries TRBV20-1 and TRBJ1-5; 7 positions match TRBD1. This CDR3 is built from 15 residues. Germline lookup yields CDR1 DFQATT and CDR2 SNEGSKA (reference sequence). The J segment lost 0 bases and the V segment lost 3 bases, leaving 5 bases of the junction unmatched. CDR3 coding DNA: TGCAGTGCTAGTGTCAGGGGGATTAGCAATCAGCCCCAGCATTTT. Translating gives CSASVRGISNQPQHF.

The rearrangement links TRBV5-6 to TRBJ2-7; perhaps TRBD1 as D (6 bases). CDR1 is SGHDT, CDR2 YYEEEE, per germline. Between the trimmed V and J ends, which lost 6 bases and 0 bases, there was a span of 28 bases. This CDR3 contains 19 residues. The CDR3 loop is CASTPPEQGDPRVSYEQYV. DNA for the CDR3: TGTGCCAGCACCCCCCCTGAACAGGGTGACCCAAGGGTCTCCTACGAGCAGTACGTC.

The CDR3, as DNA: TGCGCCAGCAGCTATGGACTAGCTGCAGATACGCAGTATTTT. Translating it yields CASSYGLAADTQYF. The J gene is TRBJ2-3, the V gene TRBV5-1; TRBD2 aligns across 8 bases. The ends lost 3 bases at V and 4 bases at J; junction bases unmatched: 4. This CDR3 has 14 amino acids. In germline, CDR1 is SGHRS, CDR2 YFSETQ.

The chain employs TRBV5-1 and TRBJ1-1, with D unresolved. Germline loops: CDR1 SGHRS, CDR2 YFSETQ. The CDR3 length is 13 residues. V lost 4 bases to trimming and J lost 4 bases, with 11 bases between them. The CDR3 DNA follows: TGCGCCAGCAGCAAGCCACCTCGCACTGAAGCTTTCTTT. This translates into CASSKPPRTEAFF.

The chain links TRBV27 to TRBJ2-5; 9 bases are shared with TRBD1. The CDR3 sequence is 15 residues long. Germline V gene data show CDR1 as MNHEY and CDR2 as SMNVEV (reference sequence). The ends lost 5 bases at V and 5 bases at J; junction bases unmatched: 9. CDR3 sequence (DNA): TGTGCCAGCAGTCCATACAGGGGGCTGGGGGAGACCCAGTACTTC. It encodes CASSPYRGLGETQYF.

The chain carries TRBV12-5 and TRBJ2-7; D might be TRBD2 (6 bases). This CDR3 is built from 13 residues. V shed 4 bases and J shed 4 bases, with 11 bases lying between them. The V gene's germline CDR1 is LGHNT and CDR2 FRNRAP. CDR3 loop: CASGSGLAYEQYF. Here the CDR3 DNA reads TGTGCTAGTGGTTCGGGACTGGCATACGAGCAGTACTTC.

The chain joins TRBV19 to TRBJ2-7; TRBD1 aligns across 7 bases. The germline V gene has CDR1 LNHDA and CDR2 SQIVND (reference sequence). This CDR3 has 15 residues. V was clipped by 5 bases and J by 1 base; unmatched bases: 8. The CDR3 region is CASSAQQGWSYEQYF. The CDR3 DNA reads TGTGCCAGTAGTGCTCAACAGGGGTGGTCCTACGAGCAGTACTTC.

The chain's CDR3 is CASSLGMAGDNPQYF. Here the CDR3 DNA reads TGTGCCAGCAGCTTAGGAATGGCGGGAGATAATCCGCAGTACTTC. V usage is TRBV7-8 and J usage is TRBJ2-5; 7 positions agree with TRBD2. CDR1 is SGHVS, CDR2 FQNEAQ, per germline. Trimming took 1 base from V and 11 from J; bases not matched to a gene: 13. There are 15 residues in the CDR3.

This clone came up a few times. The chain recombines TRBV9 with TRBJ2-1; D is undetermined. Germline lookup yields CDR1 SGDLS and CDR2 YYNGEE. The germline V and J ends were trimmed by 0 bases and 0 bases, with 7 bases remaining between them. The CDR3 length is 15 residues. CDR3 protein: CASSVDSYSYNEQFF. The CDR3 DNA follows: TGTGCCAGCAGCGTAGACAGCTACTCCTACAATGAGCAGTTCTTC.

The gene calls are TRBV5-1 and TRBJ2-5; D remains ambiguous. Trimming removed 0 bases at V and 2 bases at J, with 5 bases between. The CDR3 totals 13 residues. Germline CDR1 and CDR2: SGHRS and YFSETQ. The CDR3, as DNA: TGCGCCAGCAGCTTGGGCGGACAAGAGACCCAGTACTTC. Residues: CASSLGGQETQYF.

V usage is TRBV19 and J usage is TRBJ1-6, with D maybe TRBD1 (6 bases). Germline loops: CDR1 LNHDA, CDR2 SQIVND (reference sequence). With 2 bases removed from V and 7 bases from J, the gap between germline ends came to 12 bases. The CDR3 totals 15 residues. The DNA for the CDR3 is TGTGCCAGTAGTATAAGACAGGCCATGAATTCACCCCTCCACTTT. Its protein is CASSIRQAMNSPLHF.

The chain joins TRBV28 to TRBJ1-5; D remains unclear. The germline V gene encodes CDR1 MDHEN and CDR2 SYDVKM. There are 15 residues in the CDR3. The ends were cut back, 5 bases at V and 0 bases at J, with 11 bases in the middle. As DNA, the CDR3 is TGTGCCAGCAGTGAGAGACGGGGTAGCAATCAGCCCCAGCATTTT. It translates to CASSERRGSNQPQHF.

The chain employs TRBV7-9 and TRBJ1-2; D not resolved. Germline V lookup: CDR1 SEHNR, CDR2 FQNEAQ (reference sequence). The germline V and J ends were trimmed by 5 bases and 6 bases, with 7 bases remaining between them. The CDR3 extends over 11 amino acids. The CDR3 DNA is TGTGCCAGCAGCCCCGAGGATGGCTACACCTTC. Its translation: CASSPEDGYTF.

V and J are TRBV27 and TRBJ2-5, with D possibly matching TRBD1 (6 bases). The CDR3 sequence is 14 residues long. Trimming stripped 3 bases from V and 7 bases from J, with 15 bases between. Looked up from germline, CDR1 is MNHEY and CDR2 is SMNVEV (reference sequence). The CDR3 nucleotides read TGTGCCAGCAGTTTGACAGGATCCCTAAGGACCCAGTACTTC. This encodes CASSLTGSLRTQYF.

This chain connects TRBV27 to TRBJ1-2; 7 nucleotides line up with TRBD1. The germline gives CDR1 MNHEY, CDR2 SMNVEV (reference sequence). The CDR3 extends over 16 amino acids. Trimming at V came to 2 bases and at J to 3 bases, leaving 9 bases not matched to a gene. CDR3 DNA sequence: TGTGCCAGCAGTTTACGGACAGGCGGCTTCTACTATGGCTACACCTTC. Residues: CASSLRTGGFYYGYTF.

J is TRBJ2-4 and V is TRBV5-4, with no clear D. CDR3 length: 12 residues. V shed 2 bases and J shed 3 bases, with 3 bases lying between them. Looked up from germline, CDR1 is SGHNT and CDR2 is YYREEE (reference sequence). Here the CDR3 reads CASSFGKNIQYF. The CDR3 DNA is TGTGCCAGCAGCTTTGGCAAAAACATTCAGTACTTC.

The CDR3 DNA follows: TGTGCCAGCACCACGGGACAGGGTTATCCAGATACGCAGTATTTT. Encoded protein: CASTTGQGYPDTQYF. The V gene is TRBV21-1, the J gene TRBJ2-3; the tabulated D call, TRBD1, remains unverified against the DNA. TRBV21-1 is a listed pseudogene. This CDR3 is 15 amino acids long.

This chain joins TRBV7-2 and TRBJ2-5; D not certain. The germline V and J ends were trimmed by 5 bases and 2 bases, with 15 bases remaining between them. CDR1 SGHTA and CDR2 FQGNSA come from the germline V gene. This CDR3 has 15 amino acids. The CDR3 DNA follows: TGTGCCAGCAGCCTGCCGAGGCGCCCACAAGAGACCCAGTACTTC. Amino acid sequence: CASSLPRRPQETQYF.

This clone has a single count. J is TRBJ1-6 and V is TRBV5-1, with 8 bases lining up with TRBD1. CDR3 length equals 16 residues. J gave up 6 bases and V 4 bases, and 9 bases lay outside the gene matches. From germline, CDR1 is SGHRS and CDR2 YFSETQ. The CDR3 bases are TGCGCCAGCAGCCCTGAACCGGGACAGGCTAATTCACCCCTCCACTTT. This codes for CASSPEPGQANSPLHF.

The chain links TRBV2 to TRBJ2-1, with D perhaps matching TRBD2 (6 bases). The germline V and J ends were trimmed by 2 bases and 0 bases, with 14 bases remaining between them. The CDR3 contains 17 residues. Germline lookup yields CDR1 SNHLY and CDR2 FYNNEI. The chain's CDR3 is CASSEFKKTSSYNEQFF. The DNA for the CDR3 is TGTGCCAGCAGTGAATTTAAGAAGACTAGCTCCTACAATGAGCAGTTCTTC.

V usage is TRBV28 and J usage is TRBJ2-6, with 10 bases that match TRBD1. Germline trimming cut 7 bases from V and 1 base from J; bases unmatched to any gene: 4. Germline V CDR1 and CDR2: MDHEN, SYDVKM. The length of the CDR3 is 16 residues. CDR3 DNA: TGTGCCAGCAAGACAGGGGGCGTATCTGGGGCCAACGTCCTGACTTTC. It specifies CASKTGGVSGANVLTF.

CDR3 region: CATRDLAKNIQYF. In DNA form, the CDR3 reads TGTGCCACCCGAGACCTAGCCAAAAACATTCAGTACTTC. This rearrangement joins TRBV10-3 to TRBJ2-4; D is uncertain. This CDR3 is 13 amino acids long. The V end was cut by 10 bases, the J end by 0 bases, with 10 bases between. Looked up from germline, CDR1 is ENHRY and CDR2 is SYGVKD.

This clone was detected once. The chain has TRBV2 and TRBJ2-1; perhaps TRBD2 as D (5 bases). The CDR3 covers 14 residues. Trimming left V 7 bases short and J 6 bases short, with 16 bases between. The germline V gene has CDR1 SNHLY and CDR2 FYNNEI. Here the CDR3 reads CASKRLPEPNEQFF. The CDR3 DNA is TGTGCCAGCAAGAGACTACCGGAACCCAATGAGCAGTTCTTC.

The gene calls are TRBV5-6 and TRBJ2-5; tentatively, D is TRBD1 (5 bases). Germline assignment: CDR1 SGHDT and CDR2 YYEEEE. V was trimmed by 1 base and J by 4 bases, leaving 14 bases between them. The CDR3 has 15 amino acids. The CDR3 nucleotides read TGTGCCAGCAGCTTGTCCCAGGGCGTGGGAGAGACCCAGTACTTC. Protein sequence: CASSLSQGVGETQYF.

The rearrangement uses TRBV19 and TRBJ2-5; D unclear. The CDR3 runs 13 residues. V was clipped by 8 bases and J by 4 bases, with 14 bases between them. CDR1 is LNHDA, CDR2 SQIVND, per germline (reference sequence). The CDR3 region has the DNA TGTGCCAGTTCCCTTTCCAAGGGAGAGACCCAGTACTTC. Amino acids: CASSLSKGETQYF.

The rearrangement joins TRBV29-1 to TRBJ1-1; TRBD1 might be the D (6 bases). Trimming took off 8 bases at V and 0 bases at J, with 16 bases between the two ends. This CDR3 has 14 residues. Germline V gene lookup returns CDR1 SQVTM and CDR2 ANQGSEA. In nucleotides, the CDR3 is TGCAGCTCCGAAGGTGGGGGCATGAACACTGAAGCTTTCTTT. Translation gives CSSEGGGMNTEAFF.

CDR3 residues: CASLSSRDSNQPQHF. As DNA, the CDR3 is TGTGCCAGCCTTTCCTCCAGGGATAGCAATCAGCCCCAGCATTTT. V gene TRBV6-5 combines with J gene TRBJ1-5; TRBD1 is a possible D gene (5 bases). V was pared by 8 bases and J by 0 bases, with 14 bases between. This CDR3 has 15 residues. Germline-derived CDR1 and CDR2 are MNHEY and SVGAGI.

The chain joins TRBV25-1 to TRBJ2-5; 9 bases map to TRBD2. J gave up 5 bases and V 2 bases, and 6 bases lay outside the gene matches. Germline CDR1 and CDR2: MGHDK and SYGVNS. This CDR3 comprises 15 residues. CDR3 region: CASSEAGGPRETQYF. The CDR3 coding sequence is TGTGCCAGCAGTGAAGCGGGAGGGCCCAGGGAGACCCAGTACTTC. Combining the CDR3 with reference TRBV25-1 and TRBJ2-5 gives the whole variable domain EADIYQTPRYLVIGTGKKITLECSQTMGHDKMYWYQQDPGMELHLIHYSYGVNSTEKGDLSSESTVSRIRTEHFPLTLESARPSHTSQYLCASSEAGGPRETQYFGPGTRLLVL.

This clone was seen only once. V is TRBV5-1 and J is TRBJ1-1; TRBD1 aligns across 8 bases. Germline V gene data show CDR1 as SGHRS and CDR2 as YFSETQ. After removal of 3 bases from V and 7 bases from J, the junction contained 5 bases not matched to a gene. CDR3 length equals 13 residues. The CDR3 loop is CASSSLQGDEAFF. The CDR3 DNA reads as TGCGCCAGCAGCTCCCTACAGGGGGATGAAGCTTTCTTT.

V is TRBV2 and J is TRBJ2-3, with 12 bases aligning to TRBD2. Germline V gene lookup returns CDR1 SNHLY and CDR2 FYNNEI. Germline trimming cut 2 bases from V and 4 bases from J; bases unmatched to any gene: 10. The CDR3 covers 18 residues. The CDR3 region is CASSERVTSGRTADTQYF. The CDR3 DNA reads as TGTGCCAGCAGTGAAAGGGTGACTAGCGGGAGAACAGCAGATACGCAGTATTTT.